Listed below are T cell receptor beta chains from one sample, sequenced in a study of cytomegalovirus exposure and HLA in healthy donors. Here immunoSEQ multiplex PCR was the method, and the copy in TCRdb shows in-frame clones only, minus some. The table has 95,000 to 150,000 clones, roughly 80% seen once. The sample was PBMCs. These TCRs come from a young man in good health and CMV-seronegative. Each CDR3 is given with its conserved first and last residue.

>TRBV27|TRBJ1-4
CASSPGGPKEKLFF
>TRBV2|TRBJ1-1
CASSEALQGTEAFF
>TRBV18|TRBJ2-5
CASSPLQGGMETQYF
>TRBV2|TRBJ1-2
CASGTANYGYTF
>TRBV28|TRBJ2-2
CASERTAYTGELFF
>TRBV29-1|TRBJ2-7
CSVGSGQGMPFAYEQYF
>TRBV28|TRBJ1-2
CASSWTESYGYTF
>TRBV9|TRBJ1-2
CASSVDRGYGYTF
>TRBV6-5|TRBJ2-4
CASSGTSGDIQYF
>TRBV6-5|TRBJ1-2
CASSSGWGRVPDYTF
>TRBV5-1|TRBJ2-4
CASSTSPGGDSQYF
>TRBV19|TRBJ2-7
CASSRLAGTYEQYF
>TRBV30|TRBJ2-1
CAWSVLGGARQFF
>TRBV28|TRBJ2-5
CASSPNRGVQETQYF
>TRBV10-3|TRBJ2-7
CAISGQGSYEQCF
>TRBV11-2|-
CASSKTGPPYEQYF
>TRBV6-5|TRBJ1-1
CASSYNSNTEAFF
>TRBV19|TRBJ2-7
CASSAPGQGFHEQYF
>TRBV5-5|TRBJ1-6
CASSNVGGSPLHF
>TRBV5-5|TRBJ1-5
CASSLVPQGTSNQPQHF
>TRBV4-3|TRBJ2-1
CASSQDETSGAEQFF
>TRBV6-5|TRBJ2-1
CASSFIAGGTYNEQFF
>TRBV2|TRBJ1-1
CASSEITGHTEAFF
>TRBV12-5|TRBJ2-2
CASGASLGTVNMRELFF
>TRBV4-3|TRBJ1-1
CASSQGRNTEAFF
>TRBV10-1|TRBJ2-2
CASSSPGGTGELFF
>TRBV2|TRBJ2-1
CASIGDGQGAYNEQFF
>TRBV5-6|TRBJ1-6
CASSSRGIRNSPLHF
>TRBV11-2|TRBJ2-5
CASSSRPQLPGAQYF
>TRBV7-9|TRBJ1-5
CASSSTGTGNQPQHF
>TRBV19|TRBJ1-2
CASSTSGQGGKGYTF
>TRBV5-6|TRBJ1-1
CASNANYPHMNTEAFF
>TRBV10-3|TRBJ1-5
CAISPDRASNQPQHF
>TRBV5-6|TRBJ2-7
CASSLTGVYEQYF
>TRBV6-5|TRBJ2-2
CASSYSATGELFF
>TRBV28|TRBJ2-5
CASSFYPRQVEETQYF
>TRBV5-4|TRBJ1-1
CASSSRNTEAFF
>TRBV4-2|TRBJ2-3
CASSQDAGVDTQYF
>TRBV5-4|TRBJ2-5
CASSLATSRETQYF
>TRBV9|TRBJ2-1
CASSVELAGGDEQFF
>TRBV27|TRBJ2-3
CASSFGLAGAPSTDTQYF
>TRBV5-4|TRBJ1-2
CASSDPTGNYGYTF
>TRBV9|TRBJ2-1
CASSVGGDRGGNEQFF
>TRBV19|TRBJ1-1
CASIMGGTEAFF
>TRBV30|TRBJ1-6
CAWRQGYNSPLHF
>TRBV27|TRBJ1-6
CASSHSYNSPLHF
>TRBV5-6|TRBJ2-5
CASSLGQGVQETQYF
>TRBV2|TRBJ1-1
CASSEQGASEAFF
>TRBV6-6|TRBJ1-1
CASSARDRGNTEAFF
>TRBV14|TRBJ2-7
CASSQYTYEQYF
>TRBV5-6|TRBJ2-7
CASSGGLRAKDEQYF
>TRBV6-1|TRBJ1-5
CASRKLGQGHQPQHF
>TRBV6-1|TRBJ2-2
CASSEAAETGELFF
>TRBV29-1|TRBJ2-7
CSARDSSYEQYF